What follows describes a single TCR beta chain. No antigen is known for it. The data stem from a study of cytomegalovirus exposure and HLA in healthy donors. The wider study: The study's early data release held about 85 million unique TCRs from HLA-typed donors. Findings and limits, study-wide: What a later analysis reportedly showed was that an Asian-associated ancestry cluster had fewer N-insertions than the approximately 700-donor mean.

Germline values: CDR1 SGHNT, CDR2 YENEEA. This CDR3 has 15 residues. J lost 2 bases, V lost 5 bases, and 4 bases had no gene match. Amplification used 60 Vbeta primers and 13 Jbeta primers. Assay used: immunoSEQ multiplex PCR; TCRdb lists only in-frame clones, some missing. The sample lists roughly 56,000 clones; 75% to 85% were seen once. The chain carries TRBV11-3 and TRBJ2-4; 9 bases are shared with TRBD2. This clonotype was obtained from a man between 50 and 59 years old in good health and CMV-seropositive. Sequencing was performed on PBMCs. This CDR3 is CASSGGGASKNIQYF. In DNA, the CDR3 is TGTGCCAGCAGCGGCGGGGGGGCTTCCAAAAACATTCAGTACTTC.